These 3 T cell receptor beta chains were sequenced from one sample in a study of shared clonotypes between healthy human individuals. As defined, naive CD8 cells were CD45RO-negative and positively selected for CCR7, with terminally differentiated effector memory CD45RA+ cells excluded. Using immunoSEQ multiplex PCR, the repertoire was profiled, and TCRdb retains in-frame clones only, with some absent. Here the sample spans nearly 2 million clones, just under 95% being singletons. The source material was naive CD8+ T cells sorted from blood. The receptors derive from a young man in good health.

V gene TRBV12-2 combines with J gene TRBJ2-7. TRBV12-2 is reported as a pseudogene. The CDR3 is 14 residues long. CDR3 region: CASRRLRVPYEQYF. CDR3 bases: TGTGCAAGTCGCCGCCTCAGAGTACCCTACGAGCAGTACTTC.

The chain joins TRBV27 to TRBJ2-3; 10 bases map to TRBD2. Germline V gives CDR1 MNHEY, CDR2 SMNVEV (reference sequence). This CDR3 region has 14 residues. V was pared by 7 bases and J by 6 bases, with 7 bases of the junction left unmatched. This CDR3 reads CASTIAGGSDTQYF. DNA for the CDR3: TGTGCCAGCACTATAGCGGGAGGTTCGGATACGCAGTATTTT.

The rearrangement uses TRBV5-6 and TRBJ1-4; 8 bases line up with TRBD1. The V gene end was trimmed by 3 bases and the J gene end by 8 bases; junction bases not matched to a gene: 12. The CDR3 length is 16 residues. Germline V gene sequence: CDR1 SGHDT, CDR2 YYEEEE. DNA for the CDR3: TGTGCCAGCAGCTCGACCTCGACAGGGGAGAGGGAAAAACTGTTTTTT. Its protein is CASSSTSTGEREKLFF.